The TCR beta chain under discussion was sequenced for a study of Ad26.COV2.S vaccination and SARS-CoV-2 variants. In regard to this clone: Its antigen is as yet unknown.

Whole-study findings and limits: Placebo recipients had lower spike-specific TCR breadth than vaccine recipients. Measures of TCR breadth and depth may have fallen short of total T cell responses. Vaccine and placebo recipients had comparable breadth of non-spike TCRs. After vaccination, substantial breadth of spike-specific CD8+ and CD4+ responses was reported.

CDR1 is LNHDA and CDR2 is SQIVND in the germline V gene (reference sequence). The V end lost 1 base, the J end lost 11 bases, and 17 bases lay between the germline ends. The CDR3 covers 14 residues. TCRdb's table, derived via immunoSEQ multiplex PCR, lists solely in-frame clones and lacks some. The profile shows around 370,000 clones, 92% of them singletons. V gene TRBV19 combines with J gene TRBJ1-1, with D possibly TRBD1 on 6 matching bases. The source was peripheral blood, collected after recovery from COVID-19. The receptor was isolated from a human donor who had recovered from COVID-19. CDR3 bases: TGTGCCAGTAGTATAGTAGGGACACCTACTGGGGCTTTCTTT. Translating gives CASSIVGTPTGAFF.